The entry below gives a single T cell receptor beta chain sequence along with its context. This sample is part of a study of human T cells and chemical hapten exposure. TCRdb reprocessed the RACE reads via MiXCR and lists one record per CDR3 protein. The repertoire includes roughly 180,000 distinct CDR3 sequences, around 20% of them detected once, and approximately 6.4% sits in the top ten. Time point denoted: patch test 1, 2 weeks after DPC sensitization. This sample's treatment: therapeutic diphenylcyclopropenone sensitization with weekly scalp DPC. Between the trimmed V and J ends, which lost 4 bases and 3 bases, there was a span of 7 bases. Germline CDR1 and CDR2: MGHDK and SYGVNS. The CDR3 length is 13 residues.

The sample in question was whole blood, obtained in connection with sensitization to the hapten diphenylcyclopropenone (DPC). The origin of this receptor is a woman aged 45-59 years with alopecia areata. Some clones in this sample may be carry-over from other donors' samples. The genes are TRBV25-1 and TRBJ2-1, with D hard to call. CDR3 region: CASSARNYNEQFF. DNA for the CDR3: TGTGCCAGCAGTGCTCGTAACTACAATGAGCAGTTCTTC.